These 28 T cell receptor beta chains share one sample of origin, sequenced in a study of blood T cell repertoires in COVID-19. This table comes from immunoSEQ multiplex PCR, and its TCRdb copy is limited to in-frame clones, with some not included. The table includes more than 70,000 clones, 65% to 90% detected once. The specimen was peripheral blood. These receptors all stem from a man in his sixties with acute or convalescent COVID-19.

The V gene is TRBV28, the J gene TRBJ2-7; the match to TRBD1 covers 7 bases. CDR3 length: 14 residues. V shed 3 bases and J 3 bases; nucleotides not matched to a gene: 5. Germline V gives CDR1 MDHEN, CDR2 SYDVKM. The CDR3 bases are TGTGCCAGCAGTTTCCGACAGGGTAACTACGAGCAGTACTTC. Its protein product is CASSFRQGNYEQYF.

This chain joins TRBV15 and TRBJ2-7; weak D call: TRBD2 (7 bases). The V and J ends lost 3 bases and 1 base respectively, with 19 bases between them. Germline CDR1 and CDR2: LNHNV and YYDKDF (reference sequence). The CDR3 contains 17 residues. CDR3 in DNA: TGTGCCACCAGCAGGGGGGAGGGGCAGGGGCTTTCCTACGAGCAGTACTTC. Protein sequence: CATSRGEGQGLSYEQYF.

This chain connects TRBV24-1 to TRBJ2-3, with 11 nucleotides matching TRBD2. Trimming removed 4 bases from V and 0 bases from J; junction bases left unmatched: 5. The CDR3 sequence is 17 residues long. Germline CDR1 is KGHDR and CDR2 is SFDVKD. The CDR3 nucleotides read TGTGCCACCAGTGAAAAACTAGCGGGAGATAGCACAGATACGCAGTATTTT. This gives the protein CATSEKLAGDSTDTQYF.

The CDR3: CASSQLTGMLSEAFF. The CDR3 DNA reads as TGTGCCAGCAGCCAGCTGACAGGGATGCTCTCTGAAGCTTTCTTT. The chain has TRBV14 and TRBJ1-1, with 7 bases identical to TRBD1. With 3 bases clipped from V and 6 bases from J, the junction kept 10 bases outside the gene matches. The CDR3 is made up of 15 amino acids. Per the germline V gene, CDR1 is SGHDN and CDR2 is FVKESK.

This chain links TRBV7-6 with TRBJ1-2; 9 bases line up with TRBD1. Unmatched junction bases numbered 8, after V lost 2 bases and J lost 1 base. CDR3 length: 17 residues. The germline gives CDR1 SGHVS, CDR2 FNYEAQ. The CDR3 reads CASSLLSGQGGNYGYTF. In nucleotides, the CDR3 is TGTGCCAGCAGCTTATTATCGGGACAGGGCGGTAACTATGGCTACACCTTC. Using reference TRBV7-6 and TRBJ1-2 for the parts outside the CDR3, the full variable domain is GAGVSQSPRYKVTKRGQDVALRCDPISGHVSLYWYRQALGQGPEFLTYFNYEAQQDKSGLPNDRFSAERPEGSISTLTIQRTEQRDSAMYRCASSLLSGQGGNYGYTFGSGTRLTVV.

V usage is TRBV30 and J usage is TRBJ1-3; TRBD1 agrees at 12 bases. The CDR3 consists of 16 residues. After removal of 2 bases from V and 4 bases from J, the junction contained 6 bases not matched to a gene. The germline CDR1 and CDR2 sequences are GTSNPN and SVGIG (reference sequence). The CDR3 sequence is CAWSQGQGARGNTIYF. In DNA, the CDR3 is TGTGCCTGGAGTCAGGGACAGGGGGCGCGGGGAAACACCATATATTTT.

This clone turned up a few times. The chain combines TRBV28 with TRBJ1-2, with D possibly matching TRBD1 (6 bases). Germline V gene data show CDR1 as MDHEN and CDR2 as SYDVKM. This CDR3 is built from 13 residues. Trimming took 5 bases from V and 4 from J, leaving 11 bases between them. The CDR3 here is CASSVRGPYGYTF. DNA for the CDR3: TGTGCCAGCAGTGTCAGGGGCCCCTATGGCTACACCTTC.

The J gene is TRBJ2-1, the V gene TRBV2; TRBD2 agrees at 7 bases. The CDR3 is 15 amino acids. Germline V gives CDR1 SNHLY, CDR2 FYNNEI. Unmatched junction bases numbered 8, after V lost 3 bases and J lost 6 bases. CDR3 bases: TGTGCCAGCAGTGATAGGGAGGGAGTAACCAATGAGCAGTTCTTC. It yields the protein CASSDREGVTNEQFF.

On this clone itself: This CDR3 is also generated by other DNA sequences in the sample. The genes are TRBV12-3 or TRBV12-4 and TRBJ2-5; perhaps TRBD2 as D (5 bases). The CDR3 runs to 12 residues. Trimming took off 6 bases at V and 5 bases at J, with 10 bases between the two ends. The CDR3 is CASSLRGETQYF. The CDR3, as DNA: TGTGCCAGCAGCCTCCGAGGGGAGACCCAGTACTTC.

The rearrangement uses TRBV7-6 and TRBJ2-1, with 8 positions matching TRBD2. With V trimmed by 0 bases and J by 6 bases, 10 bases remained unmatched. Germline values: CDR1 SGHVS, CDR2 FNYEAQ. CDR3 length: 17 amino acids. The CDR3 DNA is TGTGCCAGCAGCTTAGCCTTGGGACTAGACCCTATCAATGAGCAGTTCTTC. Translated, it gives CASSLALGLDPINEQFF.

This chain connects TRBV10-2 to TRBJ2-7; 7 positions agree with TRBD1. The CDR3 length is 14 residues. The germline CDR1 and CDR2 sequences are WSHSY and SAAADI. V lost 8 bases to trimming and J lost 3 bases; unmatched junction nucleotides: 10. The CDR3: CASQLQGSFYEQYF. The CDR3 DNA reads as TGCGCCAGCCAGCTACAGGGGAGCTTCTACGAGCAGTACTTC.

The chain has TRBV5-5 and TRBJ1-1; D is unresolved. This CDR3 region has 13 residues. Germline values: CDR1 SGHKS, CDR2 YYEKEE (reference sequence). Between the trimmed V and J ends, which lost 4 bases and 5 bases, there was a span of 12 bases. CDR3: CASSLSTGTEAFF. In nucleotides, the CDR3 is TGTGCCAGCAGCCTTTCTACGGGGACTGAAGCTTTCTTT.

This sequence joins TRBV3-1 (or the pseudogene TRBV3-2) and TRBJ1-4, with D perhaps TRBD1 (5 bases). This CDR3 has 16 residues. Deletions cut 0 bases from V and 6 bases from J, with 14 bases between. Germline CDR1 is LGHDT and CDR2 is YNNKEL (reference sequence). CDR3 in DNA: TGTGCCAGCAGCCAAGATCCCAGGGCCCGGCATGAAAAACTGTTTTTT. Translation: CASSQDPRARHEKLFF.

This clone was counted once. The chain has TRBV7-8 and TRBJ2-1, with TRBD1 identical over 7 bases. V shed 6 bases, J shed 2 bases, and the junction held 10 bases outside the gene matches. CDR3 length: 16 residues. Germline V gives CDR1 SGHVS, CDR2 FQNEAQ. In DNA form, the CDR3 reads TGTGCCAGCAGTTCTGGGCCCACAGGGGCCTACAATGAGCAGTTCTTC. Amino acids: CASSSGPTGAYNEQFF.

CDR3 in DNA: TGTGCCAGCAGCCCCCACGGACAGGCCCAGATGGGGCTGTTTTTT. It specifies CASSPHGQAQMGLFF. The chain has TRBV6-2 or TRBV6-3 and TRBJ2-2; TRBD1 aligns across 7 bases. With V trimmed by 6 bases and J by 13 bases, 17 bases remained unmatched. Per germline, CDR1 MNHEY and CDR2 SVGEGT. The length of the CDR3 is 15 residues.

The chain has TRBV5-4 and TRBJ2-3, with D possibly being TRBD2 (5 bases). Trimming removed 1 base at V and 0 bases at J, with 12 bases between. The CDR3 has 16 residues. Per germline, CDR1 SGHNT and CDR2 YYREEE (reference sequence). CDR3: CASSLPGLPSTDTQYF. CDR3 nucleotides: TGTGCCAGCAGCTTGCCAGGACTCCCTAGCACAGATACGCAGTATTTT.

This sequence joins TRBV4-3 and TRBJ2-4, with D perhaps matching TRBD2 (6 bases). This CDR3 is 14 amino acids long. V shed 0 bases and J shed 4 bases, with 7 bases lying between them. Germline CDR1 and CDR2: LGHNA and YSLEER. In DNA form, the CDR3 reads TGCGCCAGCAGCCAAGAACTAGCAAAAAACATTCAGTACTTC. Translation: CASSQELAKNIQYF.

This chain links TRBV9 with TRBJ1-5; 10 nucleotides match TRBD1. Germline lookup yields CDR1 SGDLS and CDR2 YYNGEE. This CDR3 is 14 amino acids long. Trimming removed 1 base from V and 7 bases from J; junction bases left unmatched: 2. The CDR3, as DNA: TGTGCCAGCAGCGTATCGACAGGGGGCCAGCCCCAGCATTTT. It codes for CASSVSTGGQPQHF.

The chain combines TRBV5-4 with TRBJ1-3; 8 nucleotides agree with TRBD1. V trimming: 0 bases; J trimming: 2 bases; junction bases outside the gene matches: 4. This CDR3 region has 16 residues. Germline V CDR1 and CDR2: SGHNT, YYREEE (reference sequence). Here the CDR3 DNA reads TGTGCCAGCAGCTTGGCGACAGGGGTACCTGGAAACACCATATATTTT. This encodes CASSLATGVPGNTIYF.

The V gene is TRBV7-8, the J gene TRBJ2-2; a weak D match, TRBD2 (6 bases). V shed 1 base and J shed 4 bases, with 13 bases lying between them. Germline CDR1 is SGHVS and CDR2 is FQNEAQ. The CDR3 runs to 16 residues. CDR3 residues: CASSLESGSGTGELFF. Written as DNA, the CDR3 is TGTGCCAGCAGCTTAGAATCCGGGAGTGGCACCGGGGAGCTGTTTTTT. Supplemented by reference TRBV7-8 and TRBJ2-2, the full variable domain reads GAGVSQSPRYKVAKRGQDVALRCDPISGHVSLFWYQQALGQGPEFLTYFQNEAQLDKSGLPSDRFFAERPEGSVSTLKIQRTQQEDSAVYLCASSLESGSGTGELFFGEGSRLTVL.

There are a few counts of this clone. The chain recombines TRBV6-1 with TRBJ1-2; D gene unclear. This CDR3 spans 13 amino acids. The V and J ends lost 1 base and 13 bases respectively, with 16 bases between them. Germline V gives CDR1 MNHNS, CDR2 SASEGT. This chain's CDR3 is CASSEVGSVRITF. The CDR3 DNA follows: TGTGCCAGCAGTGAAGTGGGGAGTGTGAGGATCACCTTC.

This sequence joins TRBV7-3 and TRBJ2-1, with 7 bases lining up with TRBD2. Trimming cost V 3 bases and J 0 bases; bases outside gene matches: 8. The germline V gene encodes CDR1 SGHTA and CDR2 FQGTGA. This CDR3 comprises 17 residues. In DNA, the CDR3 is TGTGCCAGCAGCTTGGGAGCGGGGTGGAGCTCCTACAATGAGCAGTTCTTC. Its translation is CASSLGAGWSSYNEQFF.

Regarding this clone: This sample also contains other DNA sequences that code for the same CDR3. The V gene is TRBV3-1 (or the pseudogene TRBV3-2), the J gene TRBJ1-5; D might be TRBD1 (5 bases). The CDR3 covers 14 residues. Germline CDR1 LGHDT, CDR2 YNNKEL (reference sequence). Deletions cut 1 base from V and 2 bases from J, with 6 bases between. CDR3 sequence: CASSQGGGNQPQHF. The CDR3, as DNA: TGTGCCAGCAGCCAAGGGGGGGGCAATCAGCCCCAGCATTTT.

J is TRBJ2-1 and V is TRBV9; 8 positions match TRBD2. The V gene end was trimmed by 2 bases and the J gene end by 1 base; junction bases not matched to a gene: 5. The CDR3 is made up of 16 amino acids. The germline gives CDR1 SGDLS, CDR2 YYNGEE. The CDR3, as DNA: TGTGCCAGCAGCGTTAGGGGCGGGGGGTCCTACAATGAGCAGTTCTTC. It codes for CASSVRGGGSYNEQFF.

The rearrangement joins TRBV6-5 to TRBJ1-2; 9 nucleotides match TRBD1. The CDR3 contains 15 residues. Losses at the gene ends were 5 bases for V and 4 bases for J; bases not matched to a gene: 8. Germline-derived CDR1 and CDR2 are MNHEY and SVGAGI. In nucleotides, the CDR3 is TGTGCCAGCAGTCCACCGGGACAGGGATCCTATGGCTACACCTTC. The encoded protein is CASSPPGQGSYGYTF.

In DNA, the CDR3 is TGTGCCAGCATGGGACTTACAGATACGCAGTATTTT. Amino acid sequence: CASMGLTDTQYF. This chain uses TRBV2 with TRBJ2-3, with D possibly matching TRBD2 (6 bases). The V end was cut by 7 bases, the J end by 3 bases, with 8 bases between. This CDR3 contains 12 residues. Germline loops: CDR1 SNHLY, CDR2 FYNNEI.

This chain uses TRBV7-9 with TRBJ2-3; the match to TRBD2 covers 14 bases. J lost 2 bases, V lost 4 bases, and 8 bases had no gene match. CDR3 length equals 18 residues. The germline V gene has CDR1 SEHNR and CDR2 FQNEAQ (reference sequence). The CDR3 bases are TGTGCCAGCAGCTCACCAAGGACTAGCGGGGGGTCCACAGATACGCAGTATTTT. Translation: CASSSPRTSGGSTDTQYF. Together with reference TRBV7-9 and TRBJ2-3, the CDR3 gives the full variable domain: DTGVSQNPRHKITKRGQNVTFRCDPISEHNRLYWYRQTLGQGPEFLTYFQNEAQLEKSRLLSDRFSAERPKGSFSTLEIQRTEQGDSAMYLCASSSPRTSGGSTDTQYFGPGTRLTVL.

The genes are TRBV7-9 and TRBJ2-7; D is possibly TRBD2 (6 bases). This CDR3 comprises 11 residues. V was clipped by 4 bases and J by 10 bases, with 11 bases between them. Germline V gives CDR1 SEHNR, CDR2 FQNEAQ (reference sequence). The CDR3 DNA reads as TGTGCCAGCAGCTCGCTAGCGATCCAGTACTTC. Translated, it gives CASSSLAIQYF. The complete variable domain, with remaining parts taken from reference TRBV7-9 and TRBJ2-7, reads DTGVSQNPRHKITKRGQNVTFRCDPISEHNRLYWYRQTLGQGPEFLTYFQNEAQLEKSRLLSDRFSAERPKGSFSTLEIQRTEQGDSAMYLCASSSLAIQYFGPGTRLTVT.